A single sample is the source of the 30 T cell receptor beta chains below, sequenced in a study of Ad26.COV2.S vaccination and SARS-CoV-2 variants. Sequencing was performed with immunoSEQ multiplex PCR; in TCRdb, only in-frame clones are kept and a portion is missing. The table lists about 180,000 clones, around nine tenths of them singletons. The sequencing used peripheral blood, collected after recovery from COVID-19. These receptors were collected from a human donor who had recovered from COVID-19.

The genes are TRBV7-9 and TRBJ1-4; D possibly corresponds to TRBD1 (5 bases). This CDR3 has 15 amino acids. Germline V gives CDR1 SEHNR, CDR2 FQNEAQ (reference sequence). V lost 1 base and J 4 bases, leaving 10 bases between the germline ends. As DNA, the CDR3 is TGTGCCAGCAGCTTAGATGGGGGTATTAATGAAAAACTGTTTTTT. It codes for CASSLDGGINEKLFF. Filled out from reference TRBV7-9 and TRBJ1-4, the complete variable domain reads DTGVSQNPRHKITKRGQNVTFRCDPISEHNRLYWYRQTLGQGPEFLTYFQNEAQLEKSRLLSDRFSAERPKGSFSTLEIQRTEQGDSAMYLCASSLDGGINEKLFFGSGTQLSVL.

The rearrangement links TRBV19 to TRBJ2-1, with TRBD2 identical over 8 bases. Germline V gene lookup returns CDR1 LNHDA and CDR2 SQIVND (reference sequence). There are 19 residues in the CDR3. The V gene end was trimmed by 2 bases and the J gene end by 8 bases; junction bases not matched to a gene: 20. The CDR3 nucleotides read TGTGCCAGTAGTATAATTGGGGCTAGCGGGCGCTTGGTTTTCCATGAGCAGTTCTTC. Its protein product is CASSIIGASGRLVFHEQFF.

The DNA for the CDR3 is TGTGCCAGCAGCTTCTGGCTAGCGGACACAGATACGCAGTATTTT. Its protein product is CASSFWLADTDTQYF. V usage is TRBV7-9 and J usage is TRBJ2-3; TRBD2 matches at 7 bases. The CDR3 consists of 15 residues. V was pared by 3 bases and J by 2 bases, with 5 bases of the junction left unmatched. Per germline, CDR1 SEHNR and CDR2 FQNEAQ (reference sequence).

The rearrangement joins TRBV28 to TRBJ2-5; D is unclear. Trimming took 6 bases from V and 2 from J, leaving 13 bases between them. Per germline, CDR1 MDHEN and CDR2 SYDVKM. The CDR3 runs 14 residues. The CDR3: CASSLRGPQETQYF. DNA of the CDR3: TGTGCCAGCAGCCTACGCGGTCCACAAGAGACCCAGTACTTC.

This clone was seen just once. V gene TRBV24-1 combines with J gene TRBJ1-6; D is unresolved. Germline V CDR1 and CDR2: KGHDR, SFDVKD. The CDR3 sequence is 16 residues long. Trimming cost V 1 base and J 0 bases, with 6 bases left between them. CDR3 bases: TGTGCCACCAGTGATTTAGGGAGCTCCTATAATTCACCCCTCCACTTT. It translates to CATSDLGSSYNSPLHF.

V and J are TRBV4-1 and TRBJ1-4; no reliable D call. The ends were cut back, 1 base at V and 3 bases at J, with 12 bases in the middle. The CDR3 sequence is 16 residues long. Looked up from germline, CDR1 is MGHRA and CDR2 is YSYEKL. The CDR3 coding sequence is TGCGCCAGCAGCCAAGCCTTGACGGTTCCTAATGAAAAACTGTTTTTT. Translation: CASSQALTVPNEKLFF.

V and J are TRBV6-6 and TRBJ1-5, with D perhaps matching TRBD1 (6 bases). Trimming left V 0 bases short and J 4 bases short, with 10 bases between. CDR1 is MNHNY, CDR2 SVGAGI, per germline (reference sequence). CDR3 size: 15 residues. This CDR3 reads CASSYSGGLNQPQHF. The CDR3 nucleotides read TGTGCCAGCAGTTACTCGGGGGGGCTTAATCAGCCCCAGCATTTT.

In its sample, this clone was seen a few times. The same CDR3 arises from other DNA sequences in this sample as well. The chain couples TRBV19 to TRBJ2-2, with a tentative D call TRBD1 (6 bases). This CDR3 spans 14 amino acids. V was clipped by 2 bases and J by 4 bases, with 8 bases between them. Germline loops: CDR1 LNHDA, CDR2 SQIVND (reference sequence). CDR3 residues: CASSITGSTGELFF. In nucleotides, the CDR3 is TGTGCCAGTAGTATAACAGGGAGCACCGGGGAGCTGTTTTTT.

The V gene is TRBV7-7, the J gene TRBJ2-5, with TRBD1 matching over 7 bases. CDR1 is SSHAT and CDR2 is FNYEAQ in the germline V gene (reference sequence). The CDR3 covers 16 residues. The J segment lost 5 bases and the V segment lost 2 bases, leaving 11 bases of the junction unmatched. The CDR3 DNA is TGTGCCAGCAGCTTACTCGAGACGGACAGGCCGGAGACCCAGTACTTC. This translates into CASSLLETDRPETQYF.

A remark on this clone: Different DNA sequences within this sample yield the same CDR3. CDR3 amino acids: CASSRWRYTGELFF. The CDR3 bases are TGCGCCAGCAGTCGTTGGAGATACACCGGGGAGCTGTTTTTT. The rearrangement uses TRBV23-1 and TRBJ2-2, with D hard to call. TRBV23-1 is an open reading frame whose function is uncertain. The CDR3 extends over 14 amino acids. Trimming took 4 bases from V and 3 from J, leaving 9 bases between them.

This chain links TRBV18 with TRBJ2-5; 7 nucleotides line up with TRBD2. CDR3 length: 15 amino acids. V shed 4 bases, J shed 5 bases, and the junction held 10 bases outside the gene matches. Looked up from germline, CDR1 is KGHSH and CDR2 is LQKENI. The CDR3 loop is CASSLRDYLRETQYF. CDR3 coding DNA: TGTGCCAGCTCACTTCGGGACTACTTGCGGGAGACCCAGTACTTC.

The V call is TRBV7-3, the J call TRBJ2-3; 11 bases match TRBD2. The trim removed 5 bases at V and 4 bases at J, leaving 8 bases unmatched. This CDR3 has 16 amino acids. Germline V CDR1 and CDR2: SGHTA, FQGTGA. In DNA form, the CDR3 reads TGTGCCAGCAGCCTACTAGCGGGGGTGGTAGCAGATACGCAGTATTTT. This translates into CASSLLAGVVADTQYF.

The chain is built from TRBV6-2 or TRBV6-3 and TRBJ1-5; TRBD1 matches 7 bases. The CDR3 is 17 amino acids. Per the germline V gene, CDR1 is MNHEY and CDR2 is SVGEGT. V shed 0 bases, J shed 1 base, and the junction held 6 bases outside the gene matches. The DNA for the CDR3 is TGTGCCAGCAGTTACTCCCCGCAGGGGGTAAGCAATCAGCCCCAGCATTTT. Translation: CASSYSPQGVSNQPQHF.

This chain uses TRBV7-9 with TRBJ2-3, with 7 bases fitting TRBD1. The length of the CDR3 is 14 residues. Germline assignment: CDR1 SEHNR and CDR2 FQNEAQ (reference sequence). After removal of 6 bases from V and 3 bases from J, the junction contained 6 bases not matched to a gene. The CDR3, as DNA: TGTGCCAGCAGTTGGAGACAGGGAACAGATACGCAGTATTTT. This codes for CASSWRQGTDTQYF.

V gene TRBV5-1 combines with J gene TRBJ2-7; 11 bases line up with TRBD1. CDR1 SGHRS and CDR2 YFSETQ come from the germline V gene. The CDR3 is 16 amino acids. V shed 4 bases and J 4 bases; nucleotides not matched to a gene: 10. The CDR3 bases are TGCGCCAGCAGCCTCCTCACGGGACAGGGGGTATACGAGCAGTACTTC. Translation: CASSLLTGQGVYEQYF.

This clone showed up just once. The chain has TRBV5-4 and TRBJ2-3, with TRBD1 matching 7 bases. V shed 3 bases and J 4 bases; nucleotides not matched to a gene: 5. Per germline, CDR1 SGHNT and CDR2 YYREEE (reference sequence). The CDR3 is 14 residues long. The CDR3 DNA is TGTGCCAGCAGCTCTGGACAGGCGCCAGATACGCAGTATTTT. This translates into CASSSGQAPDTQYF.

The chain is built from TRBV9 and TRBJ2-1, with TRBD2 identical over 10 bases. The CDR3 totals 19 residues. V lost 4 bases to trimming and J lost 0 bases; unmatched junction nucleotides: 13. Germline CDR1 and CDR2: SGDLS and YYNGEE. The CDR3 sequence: CASSPLRTSGFSSYNEQFF. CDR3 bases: TGTGCCAGCAGCCCTCTGCGGACTAGCGGATTTAGCTCCTACAATGAGCAGTTCTTC.

The CDR3 loop reads CASSPARDRVAGELFF. In nucleotides, the CDR3 is TGTGCCAGCAGCCCCGCCCGGGACAGGGTTGCCGGGGAGCTGTTTTTT. This chain joins TRBV7-3 and TRBJ2-2, with 9 positions matching TRBD1. Per germline, CDR1 SGHTA and CDR2 FQGTGA. V trimming: 5 bases; J trimming: 6 bases; junction bases outside the gene matches: 10. This CDR3 is 16 amino acids long. Full variable domain (outside the CDR3, taken from reference TRBV7-3 and TRBJ2-2): GAGVSQTPSNKVTEKGKYVELRCDPISGHTALYWYRQSLGQGPEFLIYFQGTGAADDSGLPNDRFFAVRPEGSVSTLKIQRTERGDSAVYLCASSPARDRVAGELFFGEGSRLTVL.

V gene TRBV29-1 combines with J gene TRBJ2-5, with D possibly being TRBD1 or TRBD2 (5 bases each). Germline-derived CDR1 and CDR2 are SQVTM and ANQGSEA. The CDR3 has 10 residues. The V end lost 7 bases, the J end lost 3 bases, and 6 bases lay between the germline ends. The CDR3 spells CSGGEETQYF. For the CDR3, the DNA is TGCAGCGGAGGGGAAGAGACCCAGTACTTC. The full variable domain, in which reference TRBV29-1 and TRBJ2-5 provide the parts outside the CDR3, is SAVISQKPSRDICQRGTSLTIQCQVDSQVTMMFWYRQQPGQSLTLIATANQGSEATYESGFVIDKFPISRPNLTFSTLTVSNMSPEDSSIYLCSGGEETQYFGPGTRLLVL.

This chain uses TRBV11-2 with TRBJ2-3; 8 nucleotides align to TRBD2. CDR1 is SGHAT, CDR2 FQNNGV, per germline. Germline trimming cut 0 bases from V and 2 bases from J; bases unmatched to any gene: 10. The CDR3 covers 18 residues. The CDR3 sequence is CASSLDPGSGRLTDTQYF. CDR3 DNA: TGTGCCAGCAGCTTAGATCCGGGAAGCGGGAGACTCACAGATACGCAGTATTTT.

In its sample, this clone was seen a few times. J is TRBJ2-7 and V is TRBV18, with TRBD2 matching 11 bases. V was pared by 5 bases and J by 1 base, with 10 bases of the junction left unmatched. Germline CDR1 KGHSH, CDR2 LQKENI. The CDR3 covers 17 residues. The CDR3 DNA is TGTGCCAGCTCATCAAGAACTAGCGGGGGTCTTTCCTACGAGCAGTACTTC. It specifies CASSSRTSGGLSYEQYF. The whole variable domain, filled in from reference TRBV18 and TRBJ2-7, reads NAGVMQNPRHLVRRRGQEARLRCSPMKGHSHVYWYRQLPEEGLKFMVYLQKENIIDESGMPKERFSAEFPKEGPSILRIQQVVRGDSAAYFCASSSRTSGGLSYEQYFGPGTRLTVT.

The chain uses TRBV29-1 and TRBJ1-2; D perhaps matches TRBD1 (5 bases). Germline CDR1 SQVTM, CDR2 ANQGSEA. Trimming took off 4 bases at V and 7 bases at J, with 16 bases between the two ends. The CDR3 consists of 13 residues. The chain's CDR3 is CSVVVQGGTGYTF. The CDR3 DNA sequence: TGCAGCGTTGTAGTGCAGGGAGGGACTGGCTACACCTTC. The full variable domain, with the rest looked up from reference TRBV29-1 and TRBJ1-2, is SAVISQKPSRDICQRGTSLTIQCQVDSQVTMMFWYRQQPGQSLTLIATANQGSEATYESGFVIDKFPISRPNLTFSTLTVSNMSPEDSSIYLCSVVVQGGTGYTFGSGTRLTVV.

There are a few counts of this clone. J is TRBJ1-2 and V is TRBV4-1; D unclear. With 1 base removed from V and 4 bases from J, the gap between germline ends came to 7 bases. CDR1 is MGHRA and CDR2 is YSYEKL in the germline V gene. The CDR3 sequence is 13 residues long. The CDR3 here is CASSQVRAYGYTF. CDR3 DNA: TGCGCCAGCAGCCAAGTAAGGGCCTATGGCTACACCTTC.

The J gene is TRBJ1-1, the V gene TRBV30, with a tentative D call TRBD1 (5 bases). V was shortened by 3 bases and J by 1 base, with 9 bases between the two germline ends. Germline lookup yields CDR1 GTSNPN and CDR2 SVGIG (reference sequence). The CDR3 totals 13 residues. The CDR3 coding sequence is TGTGCCTGGAGGGACGGGGGGAACACTGAAGCTTTCTTT. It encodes CAWRDGGNTEAFF.

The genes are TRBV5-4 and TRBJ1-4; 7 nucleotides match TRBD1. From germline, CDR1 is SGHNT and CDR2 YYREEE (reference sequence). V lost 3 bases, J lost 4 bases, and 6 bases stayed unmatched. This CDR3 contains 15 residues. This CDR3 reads CASSSPGQSNEKLFF. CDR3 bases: TGTGCCAGCAGCTCTCCGGGACAGAGTAATGAAAAACTGTTTTTT.

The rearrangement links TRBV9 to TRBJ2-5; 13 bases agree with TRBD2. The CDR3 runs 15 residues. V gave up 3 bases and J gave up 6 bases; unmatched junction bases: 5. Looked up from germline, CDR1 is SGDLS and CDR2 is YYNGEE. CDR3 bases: TGTGCCAGCAGCGCACTAGCGGGGGGGCCGCAGACCCAGTACTTC. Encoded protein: CASSALAGGPQTQYF.

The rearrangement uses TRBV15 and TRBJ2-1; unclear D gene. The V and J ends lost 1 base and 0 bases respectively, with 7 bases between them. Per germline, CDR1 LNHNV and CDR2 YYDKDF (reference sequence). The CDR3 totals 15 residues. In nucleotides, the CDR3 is TGTGCCACCAGCAGAGCGGCTAGCTCCTACAATGAGCAGTTCTTC. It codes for CATSRAASSYNEQFF. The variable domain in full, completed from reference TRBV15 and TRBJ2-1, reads DAMVIQNPRYQVTQFGKPVTLSCSQTLNHNVMYWYQQKSSQAPKLLFHYYDKDFNNEADTPDNFQSRRPNTSFCFLDIRSPGLGDTAMYLCATSRAASSYNEQFFGPGTRLTVL.

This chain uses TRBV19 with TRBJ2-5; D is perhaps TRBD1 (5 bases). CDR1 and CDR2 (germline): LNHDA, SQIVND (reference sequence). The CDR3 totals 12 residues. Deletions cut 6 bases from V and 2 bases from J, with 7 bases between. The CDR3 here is CASRTVQETQYF. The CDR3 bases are TGTGCCAGTAGGACAGTGCAAGAGACCCAGTACTTC.

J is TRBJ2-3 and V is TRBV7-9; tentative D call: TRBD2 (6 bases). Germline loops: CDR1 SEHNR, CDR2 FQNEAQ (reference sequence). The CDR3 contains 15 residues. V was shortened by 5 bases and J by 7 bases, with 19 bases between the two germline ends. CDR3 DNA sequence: TGTGCCAGCAGCGACGGTAGCGGCCGGCGGAATACGCAGTATTTT. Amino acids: CASSDGSGRRNTQYF. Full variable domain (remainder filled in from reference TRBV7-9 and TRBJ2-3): DTGVSQNPRHKITKRGQNVTFRCDPISEHNRLYWYRQTLGQGPEFLTYFQNEAQLEKSRLLSDRFSAERPKGSFSTLEIQRTEQGDSAMYLCASSDGSGRRNTQYFGPGTRLTVL.

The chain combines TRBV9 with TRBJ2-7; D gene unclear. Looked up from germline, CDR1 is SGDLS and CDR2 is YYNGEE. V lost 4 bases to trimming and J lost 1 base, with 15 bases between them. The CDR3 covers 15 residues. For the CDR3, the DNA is TGTGCCAGCAGCCCCTCCCCGAGGCGATCCTACGAGCAGTACTTC. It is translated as CASSPSPRRSYEQYF. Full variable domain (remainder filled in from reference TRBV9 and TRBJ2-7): DSGVTQTPKHLITATGQRVTLRCSPRSGDLSVYWYQQSLDQGLQFLIQYYNGEERAKGNILERFSAQQFPDLHSELNLSSLELGDSALYFCASSPSPRRSYEQYFGPGTRLTVT.